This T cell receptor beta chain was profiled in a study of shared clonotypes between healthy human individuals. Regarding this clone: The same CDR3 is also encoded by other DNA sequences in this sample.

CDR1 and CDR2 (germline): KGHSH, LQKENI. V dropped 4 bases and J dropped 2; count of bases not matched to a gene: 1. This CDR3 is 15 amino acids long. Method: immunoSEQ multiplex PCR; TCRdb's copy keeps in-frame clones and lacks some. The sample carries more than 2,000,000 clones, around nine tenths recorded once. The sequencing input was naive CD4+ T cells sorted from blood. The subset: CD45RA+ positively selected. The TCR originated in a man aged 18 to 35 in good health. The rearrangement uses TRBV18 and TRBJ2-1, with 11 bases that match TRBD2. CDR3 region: CASSLTSGTYNEQFF. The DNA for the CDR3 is TGTGCCAGCTCACTGACTAGCGGGACCTACAATGAGCAGTTCTTC.